These 8 T cell receptor beta chains were sequenced from one sample in a study of cytomegalovirus exposure and HLA in healthy donors. Here immunoSEQ multiplex PCR was the method, and the copy in TCRdb shows in-frame clones only, minus some. The sample has some 100,000 clones, 80% to 90% seen once. Sequencing used PBMCs. Source of these receptors: a man younger than 30 in good health and CMV-seropositive.

DNA of the CDR3: TGTGCCAGCAGCTTAGGGACAGTTAACTATGGCTACACCTTC. Amino acid sequence: CASSLGTVNYGYTF. The chain joins TRBV7-9 to TRBJ1-2; possible D gene TRBD1, 6 bases. Per the germline V gene, CDR1 is SEHNR and CDR2 is FQNEAQ (reference sequence). V lost 1 base to trimming and J lost 1 base, with 7 bases between them. The CDR3 runs to 14 residues.

The rearrangement joins TRBV4-2 to TRBJ1-2, with TRBD1 matching 8 bases. The germline V gene has CDR1 LGHNA and CDR2 YNFKEQ. V lost 0 bases, J lost 8 bases, and 17 bases stayed unmatched. The length of the CDR3 is 18 residues. In nucleotides, the CDR3 is TGTGCCAGCAGCCAAGATCGGGGGCAGGGGGCTCGTCCAGGAGGCTACACCTTC. Translation gives CASSQDRGQGARPGGYTF.

V is TRBV5-1 and J is TRBJ2-7; 9 bases line up with TRBD1. Germline-derived CDR1 and CDR2 are SGHRS and YFSETQ. V shed 4 bases and J 3 bases; nucleotides not matched to a gene: 5. CDR3 length: 14 residues. CDR3 nucleotides: TGCGCCAGCAGCCCCTCGGACAGGGGCTACGAGCAGTACTTC. The encoded protein is CASSPSDRGYEQYF.

The chain combines TRBV4-1 with TRBJ2-2, with 10 bases aligning to TRBD2. This CDR3 spans 18 amino acids. J gave up 5 bases and V 4 bases, and 13 bases lay outside the gene matches. CDR1 is MGHRA, CDR2 YSYEKL, per germline. DNA of the CDR3: TGCGCCAGCAGCCTGAGAGGGTTAGCGGGGGGAACAACCGGGGAGCTGTTTTTT. Encoded protein: CASSLRGLAGGTTGELFF.

The CDR3 DNA follows: TGTGCCAGCAGTTTCCAGACAGGGGGCAATCAGCCCCAGCATTTT. This encodes CASSFQTGGNQPQHF. The chain joins TRBV6-1 to TRBJ1-5; 8 positions agree with TRBD1. Losses at the gene ends were 5 bases for V and 2 bases for J; bases not matched to a gene: 5. The germline V gene has CDR1 MNHNS and CDR2 SASEGT. This CDR3 is 15 amino acids long.

J is TRBJ1-1 and V is TRBV19, with D unresolved. Germline loops: CDR1 LNHDA, CDR2 SQIVND (reference sequence). V was pared by 0 bases and J by 4 bases, with 9 bases between. This CDR3 has 14 amino acids. Here the CDR3 reads CASSIDRGGTEAFF. CDR3 coding DNA: TGTGCCAGTAGTATAGATCGTGGAGGCACTGAAGCTTTCTTT.

Notes on this clone: One end of the junction varies from germline; a read error may be responsible. The genes are TRBV7-7 and TRBJ2-1; 14 nucleotides align to TRBD2. The CDR3 consists of 16 residues. CDR1 is SSHAT, CDR2 FNYEAQ, per germline (reference sequence). The CDR3 DNA reads TGTGCTAGCAGCTTAGGGGGACTAGCGGGGGTGAGTGAGCAGTTCTTC. This encodes CASSLGGLAGVSEQFF.

The J gene is TRBJ2-1, the V gene TRBV7-9; D call uncertain. The V gene lost 1 base and the J gene lost 5 bases, with 12 bases spanning the gap. Germline V lookup: CDR1 SEHNR, CDR2 FQNEAQ (reference sequence). The CDR3 has 15 amino acids. Here the CDR3 reads CASSLVGSPNNEQFF. The CDR3 coding sequence is TGTGCCAGCAGCTTAGTGGGCTCCCCAAACAATGAGCAGTTCTTC.